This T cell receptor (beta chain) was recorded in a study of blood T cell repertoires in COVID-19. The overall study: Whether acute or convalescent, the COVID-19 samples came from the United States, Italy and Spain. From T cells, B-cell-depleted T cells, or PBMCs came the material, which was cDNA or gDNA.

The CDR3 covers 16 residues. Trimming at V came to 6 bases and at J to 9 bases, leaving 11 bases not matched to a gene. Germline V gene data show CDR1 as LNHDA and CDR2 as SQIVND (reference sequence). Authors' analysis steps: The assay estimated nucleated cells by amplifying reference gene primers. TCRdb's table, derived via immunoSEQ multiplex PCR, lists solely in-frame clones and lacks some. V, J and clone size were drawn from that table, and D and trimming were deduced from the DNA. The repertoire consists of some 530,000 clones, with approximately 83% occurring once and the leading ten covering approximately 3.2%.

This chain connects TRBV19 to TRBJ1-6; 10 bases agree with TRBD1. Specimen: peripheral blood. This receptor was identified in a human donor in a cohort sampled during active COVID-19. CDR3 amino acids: CASSRTGTGEGSPLHF. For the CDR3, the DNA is TGTGCCAGTAGCAGAACCGGGACAGGGGAAGGTTCACCCCTCCACTTT.